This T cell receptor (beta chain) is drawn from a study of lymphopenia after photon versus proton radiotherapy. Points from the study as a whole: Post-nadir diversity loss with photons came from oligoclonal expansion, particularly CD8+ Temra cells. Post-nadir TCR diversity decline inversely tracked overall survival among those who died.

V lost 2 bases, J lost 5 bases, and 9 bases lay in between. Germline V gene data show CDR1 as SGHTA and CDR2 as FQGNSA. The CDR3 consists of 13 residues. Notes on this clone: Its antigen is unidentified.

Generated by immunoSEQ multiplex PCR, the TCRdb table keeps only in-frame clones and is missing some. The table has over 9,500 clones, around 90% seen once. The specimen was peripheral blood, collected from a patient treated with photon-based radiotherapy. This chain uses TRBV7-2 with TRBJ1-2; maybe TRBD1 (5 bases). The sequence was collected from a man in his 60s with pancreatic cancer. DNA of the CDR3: TGTGCCAGCAGCTTATTGACAGCGTATGGCTACACCTTC. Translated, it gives CASSLLTAYGYTF.